This T cell receptor beta chain is drawn from a study of blood T cell repertoires in COVID-19. On the study more broadly: From the United States, Italy and Spain came samples of acute and convalescent COVID-19. Sources were T cells, B-cell-depleted T cells, or PBMCs; the material itself was cDNA or gDNA.

The CDR3 consists of 15 residues. Germline CDR1 SGHAT, CDR2 FQDESV (reference sequence). V was clipped by 5 bases and J by 7 bases; unmatched bases: 8. A Seattle source enrolled patients during active infection and followed them longitudinally. This table comes from immunoSEQ multiplex PCR, and its TCRdb copy is limited to in-frame clones, with some not included. Among under 90,000 clones listed, about 90% were seen once. This chain links TRBV11-1 with TRBJ2-1; TRBD2 aligns across 10 bases. This TCR was sampled from a woman between 50 and 59 years old with COVID-19, enrolled during active disease. The sample was peripheral blood. CDR3 region: CASSPGVLAGNEQFF. The CDR3 DNA is TGTGCCAGCAGCCCCGGGGTACTAGCGGGAAATGAGCAGTTCTTC.